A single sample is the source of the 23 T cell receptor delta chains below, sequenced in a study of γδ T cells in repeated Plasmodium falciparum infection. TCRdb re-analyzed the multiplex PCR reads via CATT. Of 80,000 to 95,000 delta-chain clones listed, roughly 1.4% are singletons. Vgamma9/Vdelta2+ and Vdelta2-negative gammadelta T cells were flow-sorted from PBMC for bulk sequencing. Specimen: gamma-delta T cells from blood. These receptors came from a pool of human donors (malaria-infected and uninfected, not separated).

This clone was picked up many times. CDR3 bases: TGTGCTCTTGGGGAACCTCCTAAGGGGGGATATTATTACACCGATAAACTCATCTTT. Translating it yields CALGEPPKGGYYYTDKLIF. The chain has TRDV1 and TRDJ1; 8 positions agree with TRDD3. This CDR3 spans 19 amino acids. Trimming cost V 1 base and J 0 bases; bases outside gene matches: 13. Germline V gene lookup returns CDR1 TSWWSYY and CDR2 QGS.

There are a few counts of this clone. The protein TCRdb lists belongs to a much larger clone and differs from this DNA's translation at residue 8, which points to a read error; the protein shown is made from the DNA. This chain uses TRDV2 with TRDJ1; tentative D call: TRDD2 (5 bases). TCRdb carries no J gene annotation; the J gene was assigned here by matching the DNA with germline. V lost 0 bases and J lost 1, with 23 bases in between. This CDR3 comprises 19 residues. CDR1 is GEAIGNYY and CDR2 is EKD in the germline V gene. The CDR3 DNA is TGTGCCTGTGACACCGTACAGGGCCCTTCGGGTCACTCCACCGATAAACTCATCTTT. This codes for CACDTVQGPSGHSTDKLIF.

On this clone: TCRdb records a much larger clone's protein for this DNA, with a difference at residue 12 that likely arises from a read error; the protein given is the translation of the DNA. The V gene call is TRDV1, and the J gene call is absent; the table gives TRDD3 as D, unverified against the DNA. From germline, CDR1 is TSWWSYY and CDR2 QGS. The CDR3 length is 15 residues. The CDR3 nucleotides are TGTGCTCTTGGGGAAGGGGCCTACGGTGGGGGATCTCTCATCTTT. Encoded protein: CALGEGAYGGGSLIF.

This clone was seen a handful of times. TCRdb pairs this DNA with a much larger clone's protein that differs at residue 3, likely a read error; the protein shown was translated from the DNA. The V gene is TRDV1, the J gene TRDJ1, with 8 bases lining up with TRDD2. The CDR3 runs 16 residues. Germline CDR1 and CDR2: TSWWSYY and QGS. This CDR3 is CAHGKLPTRMGSKLIF. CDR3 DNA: TGTGCTCATGGGAAACTTCCTACTAGGATGGGGAGTAAACTCATCTTT.

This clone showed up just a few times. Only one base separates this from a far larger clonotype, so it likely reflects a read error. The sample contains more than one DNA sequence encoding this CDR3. CDR3: CACDTGANEGADKLIF. CDR3 nucleotide sequence: TGTGCCTGTGACACCGGGGCGAACGAGGGAGCCGATAAACTCATCTTT. V gene TRDV2 combines with J gene TRDJ1; D is unresolved. Here the J gene was assigned by germline matching of the DNA, as TCRdb has none. CDR3 length: 16 residues. Trimming stripped 0 bases from V and 3 bases from J, with 16 bases between. Germline CDR1 reads GEAIGNYY; CDR2 reads EKD.

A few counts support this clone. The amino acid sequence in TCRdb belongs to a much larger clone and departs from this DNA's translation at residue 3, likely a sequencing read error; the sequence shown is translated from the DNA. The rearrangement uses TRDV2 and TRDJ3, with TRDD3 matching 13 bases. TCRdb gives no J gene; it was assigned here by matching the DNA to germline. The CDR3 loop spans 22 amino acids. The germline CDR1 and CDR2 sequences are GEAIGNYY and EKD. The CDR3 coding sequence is TGTGCCAGTGACACTGTTATAACTGGGGGATACGACGGAACCTGGGACACCCGACAGATGTTTTTC. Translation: CASDTVITGGYDGTWDTRQMFF.

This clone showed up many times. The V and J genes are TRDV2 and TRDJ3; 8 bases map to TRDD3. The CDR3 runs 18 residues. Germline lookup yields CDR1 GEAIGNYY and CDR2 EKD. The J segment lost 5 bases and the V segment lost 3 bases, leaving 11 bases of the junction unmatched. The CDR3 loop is CACDSAGDTPRDTRQMFF. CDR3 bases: TGTGCCTGTGACTCGGCTGGGGATACTCCTAGGGACACCCGACAGATGTTTTTC.

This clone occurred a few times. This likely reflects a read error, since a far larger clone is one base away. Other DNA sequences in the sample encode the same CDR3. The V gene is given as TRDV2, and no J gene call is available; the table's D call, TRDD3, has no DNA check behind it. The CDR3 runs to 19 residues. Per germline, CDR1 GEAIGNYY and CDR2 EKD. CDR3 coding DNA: TGTGCCTGTGACATACTGGGGGATGCCCTCTCCTGGGACACCCGACAAATGTTTTTC. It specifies CACDILGDALSWDTRQMFF.

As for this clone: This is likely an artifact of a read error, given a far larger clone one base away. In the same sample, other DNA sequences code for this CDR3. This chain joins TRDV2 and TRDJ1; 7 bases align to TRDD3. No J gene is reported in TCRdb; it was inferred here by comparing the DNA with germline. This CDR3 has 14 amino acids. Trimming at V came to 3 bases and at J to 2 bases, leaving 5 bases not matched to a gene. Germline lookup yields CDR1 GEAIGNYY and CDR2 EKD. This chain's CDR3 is CACDRWGETDKLIF. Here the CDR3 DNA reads TGTGCCTGTGACCGCTGGGGGGAGACCGATAAACTCATCTTT.

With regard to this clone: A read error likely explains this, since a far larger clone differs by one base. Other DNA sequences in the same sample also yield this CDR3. Here the CDR3 DNA reads TGTGCTCTCGGGGAAATACTGAATCGGGGGCCTAAACTCATCTTT. Amino acids: CALGEILNRGPKLIF. This chain uses TRDV1 with TRDJ1; perhaps TRDD1 as D (6 bases). The J gene was not available in TCRdb and was assigned here by matching the DNA to germline segments. The CDR3 totals 15 residues. Germline-derived CDR1 and CDR2 are TSWWSYY and QGS.

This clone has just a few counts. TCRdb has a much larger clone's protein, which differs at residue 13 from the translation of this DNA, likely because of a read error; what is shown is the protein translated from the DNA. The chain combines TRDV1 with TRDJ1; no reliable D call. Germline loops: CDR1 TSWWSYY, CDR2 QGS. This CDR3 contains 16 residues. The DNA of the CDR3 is TGTGCTCTTGGAAAGTTCTTCGTCTCGTACACCGATGAACTCATCTTT. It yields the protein CALGKFFVSYTDELIF.

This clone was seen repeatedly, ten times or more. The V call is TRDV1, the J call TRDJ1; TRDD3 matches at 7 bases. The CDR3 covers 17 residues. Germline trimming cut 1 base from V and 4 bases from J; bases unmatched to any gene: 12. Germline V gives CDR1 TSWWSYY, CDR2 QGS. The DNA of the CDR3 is TGTGCTCTTGGGGAACCCGTCGTACTGGGGCCTGGCGATAAACTCATCTTT. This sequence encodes CALGEPVVLGPGDKLIF.

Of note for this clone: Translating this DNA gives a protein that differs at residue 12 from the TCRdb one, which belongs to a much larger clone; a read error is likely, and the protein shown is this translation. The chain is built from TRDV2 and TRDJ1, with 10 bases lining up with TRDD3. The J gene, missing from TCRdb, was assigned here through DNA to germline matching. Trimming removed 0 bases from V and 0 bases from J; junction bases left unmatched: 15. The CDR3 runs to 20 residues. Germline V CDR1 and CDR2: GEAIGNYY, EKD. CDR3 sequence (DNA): TGTGCCTGTGACACCATACGGGTTATGGGGGATACAATTTACACCGATAAACTCATCTTT. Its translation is CACDTIRVMGDTIYTDKLIF.

This CDR3 is CASLRSAVLGTDKLIF. DNA for the CDR3: TGTGCCTCTCTGCGGTCAGCAGTCCTGGGGACCGATAAACTCATCTTT. This chain links TRDV2 with TRDJ1, with a possible D match to TRDD3 (6 bases). No J segment appears in TCRdb, so it was assigned here by matching the sequence to germline. CDR1 and CDR2 (germline): GEAIGNYY, EKD. CDR3 length: 16 residues. Trimming shortened V by 8 bases and J by 2 bases, and 23 bases separated the two germline ends.

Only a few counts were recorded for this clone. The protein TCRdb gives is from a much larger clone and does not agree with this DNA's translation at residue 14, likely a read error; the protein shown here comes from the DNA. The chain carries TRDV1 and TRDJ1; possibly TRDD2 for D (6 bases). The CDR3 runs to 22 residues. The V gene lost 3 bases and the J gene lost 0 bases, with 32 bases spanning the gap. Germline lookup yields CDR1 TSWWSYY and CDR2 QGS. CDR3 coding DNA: TGTGCTCTTGGGGACGTTTCCTTCCCGTACGGCCGGGGGTATTTACACACCGATAAACTCATCTTT. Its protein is CALGDVSFPYGRGYLHTDKLIF.

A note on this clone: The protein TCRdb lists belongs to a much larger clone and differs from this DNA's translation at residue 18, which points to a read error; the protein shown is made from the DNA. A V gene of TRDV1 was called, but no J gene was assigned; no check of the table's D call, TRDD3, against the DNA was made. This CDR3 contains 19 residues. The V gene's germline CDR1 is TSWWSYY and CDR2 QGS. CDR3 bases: TGTGCTCTTGGGGAACCGATTTTGAGGGGGACCTCCGGAACCGATAAACTCACCTTT. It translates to CALGEPILRGTSGTDKLTF.

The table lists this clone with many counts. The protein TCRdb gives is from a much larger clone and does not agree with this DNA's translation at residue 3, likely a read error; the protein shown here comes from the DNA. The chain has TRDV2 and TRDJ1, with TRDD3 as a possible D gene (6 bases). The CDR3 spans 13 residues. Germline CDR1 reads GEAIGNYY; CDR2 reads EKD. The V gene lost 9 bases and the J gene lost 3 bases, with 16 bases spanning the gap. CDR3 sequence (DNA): TGTGCCCGTACGGGGGAAGGCTCCGATAAACTCATCTTT. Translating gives CARTGEGSDKLIF.

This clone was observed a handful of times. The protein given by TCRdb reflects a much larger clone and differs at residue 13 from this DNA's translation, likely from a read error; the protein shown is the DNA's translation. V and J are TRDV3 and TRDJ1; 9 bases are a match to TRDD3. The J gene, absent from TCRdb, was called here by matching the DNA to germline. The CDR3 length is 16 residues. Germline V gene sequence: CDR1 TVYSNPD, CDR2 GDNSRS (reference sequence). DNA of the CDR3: TGTGCCTTTAGCGGAGGGGGATACTCCTACACCGATAGACTCATCTTT. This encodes CAFSGGGYSYTDRLIF.

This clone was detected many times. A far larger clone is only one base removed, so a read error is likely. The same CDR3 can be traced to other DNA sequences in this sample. CDR3 loop: CACDPIKTPGTGKLLDKLIF. In DNA form, the CDR3 reads TGTGCCTGTGATCCCATTAAAACCCCGGGTACTGGGAAGCTACTCGATAAACTCATCTTT. The genes are TRDV2 and TRDJ1, with TRDD3 as a possible D gene (6 bases). V dropped 4 bases and J dropped 4 bases, with 33 bases sitting between them. Germline loops: CDR1 GEAIGNYY, CDR2 EKD. The CDR3 has 20 residues.

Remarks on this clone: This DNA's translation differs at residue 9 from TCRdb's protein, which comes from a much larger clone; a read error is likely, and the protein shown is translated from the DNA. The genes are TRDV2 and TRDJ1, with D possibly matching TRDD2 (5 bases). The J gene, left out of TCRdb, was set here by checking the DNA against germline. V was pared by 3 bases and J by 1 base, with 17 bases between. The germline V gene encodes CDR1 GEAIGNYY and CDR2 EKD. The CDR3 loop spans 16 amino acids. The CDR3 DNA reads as TGTGCCTGTGACTCAAATCCTTTCCTCCCCACCGATAAACTCATCTTT. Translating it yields CACDSNPFLPTDKLIF.

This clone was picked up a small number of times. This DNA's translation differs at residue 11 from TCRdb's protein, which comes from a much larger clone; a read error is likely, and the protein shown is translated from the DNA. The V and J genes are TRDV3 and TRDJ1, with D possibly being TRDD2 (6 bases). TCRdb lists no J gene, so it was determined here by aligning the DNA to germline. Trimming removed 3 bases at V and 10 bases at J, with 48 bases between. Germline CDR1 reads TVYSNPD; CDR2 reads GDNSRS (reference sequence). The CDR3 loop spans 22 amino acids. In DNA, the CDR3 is TGTGCCTTCAATCACCTTCTTCCTCCGTCGATACTCTCAAATATCGGAGGTTGGAGACTCATCTTT. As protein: CAFNHLLPPSILSNIGGWRLIF.

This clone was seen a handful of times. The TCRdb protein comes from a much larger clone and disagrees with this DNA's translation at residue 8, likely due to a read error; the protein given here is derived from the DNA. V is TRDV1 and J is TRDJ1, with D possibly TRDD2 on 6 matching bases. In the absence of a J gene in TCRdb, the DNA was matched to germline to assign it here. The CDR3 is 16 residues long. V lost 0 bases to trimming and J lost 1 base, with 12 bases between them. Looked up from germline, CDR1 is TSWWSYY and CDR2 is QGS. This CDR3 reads CALGELASFPTDKLIF. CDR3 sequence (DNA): TGTGCTCTTGGGGAACTGGCCTCCTTCCCCACCGATAAACTCATCTTT.

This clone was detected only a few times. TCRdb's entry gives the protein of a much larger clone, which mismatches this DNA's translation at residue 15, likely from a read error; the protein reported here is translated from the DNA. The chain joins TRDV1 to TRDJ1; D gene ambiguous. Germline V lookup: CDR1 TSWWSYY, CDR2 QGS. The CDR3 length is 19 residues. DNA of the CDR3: TGTGCTCTTGGGGAACTAGTCCCGGCGAGATATTGGTTCACCGCTAAACTCATCTTT. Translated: CALGELVPARYWFTAKLIF.